This T cell receptor (beta chain) was identified in a study of tumor-infiltrating lymphocytes in primary liver carcinoma. General study points: Tumors had a top-250-clone fraction that was significantly higher than blood (p = 0.039).

Priming with a constant-region primer yielded TCR beta cDNA from 400 to 550 ng total RNA. Three rounds of nested multiplex PCR with slightly modified ARM-PCR produced TCR beta libraries. Running nine to ten cycles apiece, the first two PCR rounds relied on TRBV1-TRBV30 forward primers together with a C-beta reverse primer. TCRdb used MiXCR to reprocess the multiplex PCR reads, holding one entry per CDR3 protein. The table lists 100,000 to 150,000 distinct CDR3 sequences, roughly 69% of them singletons. This clonotype was seen at least ten times. Its target is not known. Trimming cost V 5 bases and J 4 bases, with 9 bases left between them. The CDR3 spans 12 residues. Germline values: CDR1 SEHNR, CDR2 FQNEAQ (reference sequence). Co-extracting RNA and DNA was done with 20-30 mg of unsorted bulk tissue as input. All patients had surgically resected primary liver carcinoma.

The clonotype comes from a woman aged 60-70 years with primary liver carcinoma and hepatitis B virus infection. The material sequenced was liver tumor tissue from sampling region 1. Indicated subset: tumor region T1, superior pole. The J gene is TRBJ2-7, the V gene TRBV7-9; possible D gene TRBD1, 6 bases. CDR3 in DNA: TGTGCCAGCAGCAGGACAGAGTACGAGCAGTACTTC. Translating it yields CASSRTEYEQYF.